This TCR beta chain is drawn from a study of blood T cell repertoires in COVID-19. Followed longitudinally, the Seattle patients had been enrolled during active infection. This CDR3 contains 16 residues. The junction had 12 bases not matched to a gene; V was cut back by 4 bases and J by 7 bases. Germline CDR1 is MNHEY and CDR2 is SVGAGI. The repertoire was sequenced with immunoSEQ multiplex PCR; TCRdb's copy has only in-frame clones and lacks some. The sample contains about 250,000 clones, around 90% of which appear only once. The chain couples TRBV6-5 to TRBJ2-5; TRBD1 matches 10 bases. Material: peripheral blood. The sequence derives from a woman aged 60-70 years with COVID-19, enrolled during active disease. The CDR3: CASSWGQGPGDGTQYF. Written as DNA, the CDR3 is TGTGCCAGCAGTTGGGGACAGGGGCCGGGAGACGGGACCCAGTACTTC.